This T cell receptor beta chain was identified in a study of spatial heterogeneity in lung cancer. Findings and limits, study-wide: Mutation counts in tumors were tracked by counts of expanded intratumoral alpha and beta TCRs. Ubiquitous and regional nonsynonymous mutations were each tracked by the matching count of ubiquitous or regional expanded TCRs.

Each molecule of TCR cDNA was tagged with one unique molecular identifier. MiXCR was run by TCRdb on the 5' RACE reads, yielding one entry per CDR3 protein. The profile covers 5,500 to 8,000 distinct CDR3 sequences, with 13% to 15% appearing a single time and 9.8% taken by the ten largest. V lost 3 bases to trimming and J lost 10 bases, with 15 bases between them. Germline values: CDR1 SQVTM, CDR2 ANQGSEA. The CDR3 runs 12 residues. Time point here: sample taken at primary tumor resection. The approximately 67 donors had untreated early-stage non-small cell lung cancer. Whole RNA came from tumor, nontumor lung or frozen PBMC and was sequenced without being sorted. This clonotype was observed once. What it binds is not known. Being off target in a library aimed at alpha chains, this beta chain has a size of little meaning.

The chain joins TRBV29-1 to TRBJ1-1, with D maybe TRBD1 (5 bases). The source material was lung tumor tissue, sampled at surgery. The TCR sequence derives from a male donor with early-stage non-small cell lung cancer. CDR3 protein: CSVEGVTRGAFF. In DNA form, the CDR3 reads TGCAGCGTTGAGGGGGTTACAAGAGGAGCTTTCTTT.